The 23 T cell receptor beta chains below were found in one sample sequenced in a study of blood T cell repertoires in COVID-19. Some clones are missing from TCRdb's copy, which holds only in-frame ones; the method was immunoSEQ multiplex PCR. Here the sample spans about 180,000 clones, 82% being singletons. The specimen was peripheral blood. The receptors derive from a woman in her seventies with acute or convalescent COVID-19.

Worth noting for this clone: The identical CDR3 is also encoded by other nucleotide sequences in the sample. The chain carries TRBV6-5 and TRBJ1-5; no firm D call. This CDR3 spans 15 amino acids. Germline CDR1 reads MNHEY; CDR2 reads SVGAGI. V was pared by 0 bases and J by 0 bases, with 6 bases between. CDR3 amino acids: CASSYSGGSNQPQHF. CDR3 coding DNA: TGTGCCAGCAGTTACTCCGGCGGTAGCAATCAGCCCCAGCATTTT.

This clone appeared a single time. Written as DNA, the CDR3 is TGTGCCAGCAGCTTAGCTATAGGGAGAGGAGCAAATTCACCCCTCCACTTT. Translating gives CASSLAIGRGANSPLHF. This chain joins TRBV7-2 and TRBJ1-6; D gene unclear. V was shortened by 0 bases and J by 7 bases, with 16 bases between the two germline ends. Looked up from germline, CDR1 is SGHTA and CDR2 is FQGNSA. The CDR3 sequence is 17 residues long.

CDR3 amino acids: CATSNPPGWETQYF. The CDR3 nucleotides are TGTGCCACCAGCAACCCGCCAGGGTGGGAGACCCAGTACTTC. The V call is TRBV15, the J call TRBJ2-5, with D possibly being TRBD1 (5 bases). Trimming took off 4 bases at V and 5 bases at J, with 14 bases between the two ends. The CDR3 has 14 amino acids. Germline values: CDR1 LNHNV, CDR2 YYDKDF (reference sequence).

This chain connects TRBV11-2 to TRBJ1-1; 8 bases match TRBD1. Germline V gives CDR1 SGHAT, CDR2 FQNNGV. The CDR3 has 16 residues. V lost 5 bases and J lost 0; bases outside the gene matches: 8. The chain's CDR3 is CASSRDRRILNTEAFF. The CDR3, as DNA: TGTGCCAGCAGCCGGGACAGGAGGATTCTGAACACTGAAGCTTTCTTT.

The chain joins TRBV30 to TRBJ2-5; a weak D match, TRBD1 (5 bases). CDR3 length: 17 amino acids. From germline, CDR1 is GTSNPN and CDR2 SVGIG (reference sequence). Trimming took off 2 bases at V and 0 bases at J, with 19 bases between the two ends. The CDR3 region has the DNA TGTGCCTGGAGTCAGGGTGGTTCGACGCTGTACCAAGAGACCCAGTACTTC. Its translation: CAWSQGGSTLYQETQYF.

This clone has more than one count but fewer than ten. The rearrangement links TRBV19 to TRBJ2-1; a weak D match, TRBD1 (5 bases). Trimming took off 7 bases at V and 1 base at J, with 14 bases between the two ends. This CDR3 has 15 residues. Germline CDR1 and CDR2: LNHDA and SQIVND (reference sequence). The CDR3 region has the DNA TGTGCCAGTAAACCGACAGCCTATTCCTACAATGAGCAGTTCTTC. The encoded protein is CASKPTAYSYNEQFF.

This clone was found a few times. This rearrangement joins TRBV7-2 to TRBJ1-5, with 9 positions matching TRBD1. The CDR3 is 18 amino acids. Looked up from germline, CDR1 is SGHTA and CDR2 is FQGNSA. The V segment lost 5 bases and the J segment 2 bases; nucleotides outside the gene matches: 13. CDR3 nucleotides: TGTGCCAGCAGCCTAATGGACAGGGGCCTTCTGGGCAATCAGCCCCAGCATTTT. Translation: CASSLMDRGLLGNQPQHF.

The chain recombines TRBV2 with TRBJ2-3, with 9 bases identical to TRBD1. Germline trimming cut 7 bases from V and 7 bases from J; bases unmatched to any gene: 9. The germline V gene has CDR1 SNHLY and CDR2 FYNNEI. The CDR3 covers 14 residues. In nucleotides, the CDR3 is TGTGCCAGCAATAGGGGGACAGGGAGTAATACGCAGTATTTT. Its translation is CASNRGTGSNTQYF. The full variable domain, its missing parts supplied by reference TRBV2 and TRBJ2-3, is EPEVTQTPSHQVTQMGQEVILRCVPISNHLYFYWYRQILGQKVEFLVSFYNNEISEKSEIFDDQFSVERPDGSNFTLKIRSTKLEDSAMYFCASNRGTGSNTQYFGPGTRLTVL.

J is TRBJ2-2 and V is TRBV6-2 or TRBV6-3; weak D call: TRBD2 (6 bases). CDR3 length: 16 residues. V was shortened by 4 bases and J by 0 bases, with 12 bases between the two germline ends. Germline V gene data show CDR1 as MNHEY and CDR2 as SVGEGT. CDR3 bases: TGTGCCAGCAGTTTGGAGGGAAACGCGAACACCGGGGAGCTGTTTTTT. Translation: CASSLEGNANTGELFF.

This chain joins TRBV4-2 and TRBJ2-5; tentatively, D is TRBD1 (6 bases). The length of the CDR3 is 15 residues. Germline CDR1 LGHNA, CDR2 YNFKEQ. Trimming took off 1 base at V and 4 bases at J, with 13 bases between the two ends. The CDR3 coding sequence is TGTGCCAGCAGCCAAGCCCCGGACAGACCAGAGACCCAGTACTTC. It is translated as CASSQAPDRPETQYF.

In DNA form, the CDR3 reads TGTGCCAGCAGTCGACAGGGACGCACCGGGGAGCTGTTTTTT. It yields the protein CASSRQGRTGELFF. The chain uses TRBV28 and TRBJ2-2, with 7 bases identical to TRBD1. Trimming took 5 bases from V and 4 from J; bases not matched to a gene: 4. Per germline, CDR1 MDHEN and CDR2 SYDVKM. This CDR3 region has 14 residues.

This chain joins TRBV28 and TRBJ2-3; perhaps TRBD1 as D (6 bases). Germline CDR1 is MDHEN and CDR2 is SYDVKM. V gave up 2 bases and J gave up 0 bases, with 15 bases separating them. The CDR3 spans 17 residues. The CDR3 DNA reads TGTGCCAGCAGTTTAATCTGGGACACCACTAGCACAGATACGCAGTATTTT. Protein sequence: CASSLIWDTTSTDTQYF. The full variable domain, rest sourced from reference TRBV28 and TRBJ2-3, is DVKVTQSSRYLVKRTGEKVFLECVQDMDHENMFWYRQDPGLGLRLIYFSYDVKMKEKGDIPEGYSVSREKKERFSLILESASTNQTSMYLCASSLIWDTTSTDTQYFGPGTRLTVL.

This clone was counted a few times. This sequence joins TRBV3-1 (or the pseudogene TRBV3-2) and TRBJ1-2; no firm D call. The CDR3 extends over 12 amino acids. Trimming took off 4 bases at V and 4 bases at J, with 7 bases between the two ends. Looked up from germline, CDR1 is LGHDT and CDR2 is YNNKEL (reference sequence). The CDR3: CASSRSSYGYTF. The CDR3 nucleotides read TGTGCCAGCAGCCGGAGCTCCTATGGCTACACCTTC.

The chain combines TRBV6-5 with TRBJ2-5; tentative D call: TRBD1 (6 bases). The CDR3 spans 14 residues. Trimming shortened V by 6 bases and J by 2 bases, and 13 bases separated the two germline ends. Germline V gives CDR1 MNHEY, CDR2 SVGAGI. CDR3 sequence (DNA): TGTGCCAGCAGGAAAACAGGGATTCAAGAGACCCAGTACTTC. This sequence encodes CASRKTGIQETQYF.

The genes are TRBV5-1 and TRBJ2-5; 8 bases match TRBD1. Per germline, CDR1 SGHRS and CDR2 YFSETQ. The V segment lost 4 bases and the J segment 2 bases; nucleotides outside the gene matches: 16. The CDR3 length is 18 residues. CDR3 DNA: TGCGCCAGCAGCCTCCCGGGACAGGCGAACGCTGCACAAGAGACCCAGTACTTC. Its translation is CASSLPGQANAAQETQYF.

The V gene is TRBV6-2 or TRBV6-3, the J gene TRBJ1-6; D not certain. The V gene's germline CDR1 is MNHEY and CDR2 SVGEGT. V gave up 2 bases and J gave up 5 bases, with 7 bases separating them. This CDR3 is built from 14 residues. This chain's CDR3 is CASSYRRNNSPLHF. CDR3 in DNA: TGTGCCAGCAGTTACCGTCGTAATAATTCACCCCTCCACTTT.

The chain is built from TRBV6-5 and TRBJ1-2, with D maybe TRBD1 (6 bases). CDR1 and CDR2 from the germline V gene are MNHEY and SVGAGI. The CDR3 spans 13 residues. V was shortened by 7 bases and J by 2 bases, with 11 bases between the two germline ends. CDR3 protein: CASMTTGNYGYTF. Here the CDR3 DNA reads TGTGCCAGCATGACCACAGGGAACTATGGCTACACCTTC.

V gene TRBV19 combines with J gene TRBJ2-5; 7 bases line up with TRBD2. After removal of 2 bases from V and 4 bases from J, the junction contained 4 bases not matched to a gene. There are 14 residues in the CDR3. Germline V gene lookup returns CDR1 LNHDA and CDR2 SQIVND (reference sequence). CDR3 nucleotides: TGTGCCAGTAGTATAACGGGAGGTCCAGAGACCCAGTACTTC. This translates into CASSITGGPETQYF.

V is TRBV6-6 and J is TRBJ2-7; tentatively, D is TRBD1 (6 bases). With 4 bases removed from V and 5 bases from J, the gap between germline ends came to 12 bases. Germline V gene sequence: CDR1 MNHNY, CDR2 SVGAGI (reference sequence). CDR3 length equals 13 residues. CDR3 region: CASSSTGKNEQYF. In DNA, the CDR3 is TGTGCCAGCAGTTCTACAGGGAAAAACGAGCAGTACTTC.

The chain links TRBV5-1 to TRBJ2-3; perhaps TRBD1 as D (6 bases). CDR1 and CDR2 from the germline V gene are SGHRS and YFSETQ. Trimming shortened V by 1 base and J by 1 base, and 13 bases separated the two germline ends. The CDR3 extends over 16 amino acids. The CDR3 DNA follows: TGCGCCAGCAGCTTGATAGGGGGTGAGGGCACAGATACGCAGTATTTT. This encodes CASSLIGGEGTDTQYF.

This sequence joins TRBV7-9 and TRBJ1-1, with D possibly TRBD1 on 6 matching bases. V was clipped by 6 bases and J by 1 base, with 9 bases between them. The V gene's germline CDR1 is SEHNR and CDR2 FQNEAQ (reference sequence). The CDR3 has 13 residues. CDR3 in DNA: TGTGCCAGCAGAGTACAGGGGAACACTGAAGCTTTCTTT. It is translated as CASRVQGNTEAFF.

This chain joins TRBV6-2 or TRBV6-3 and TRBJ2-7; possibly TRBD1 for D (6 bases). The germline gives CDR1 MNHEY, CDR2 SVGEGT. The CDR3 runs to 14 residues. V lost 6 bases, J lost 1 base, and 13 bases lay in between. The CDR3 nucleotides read TGTGCCAGCAGCTCGGGACACGGATCCTACGAGCAGTACTTC. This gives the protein CASSSGHGSYEQYF.

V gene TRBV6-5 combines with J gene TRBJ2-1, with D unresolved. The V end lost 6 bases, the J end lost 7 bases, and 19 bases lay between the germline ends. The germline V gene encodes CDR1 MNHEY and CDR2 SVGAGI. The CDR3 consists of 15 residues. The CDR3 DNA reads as TGTGCCAGCAGCGATACCGGGTATAGTAGAAATGAGCAGTTCTTC. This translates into CASSDTGYSRNEQFF.